This T cell receptor (beta chain) was identified in a study of cytomegalovirus exposure and HLA in healthy donors. PCR was performed using 60 Vbeta and 13 Jbeta primers. Clones were read by immunoSEQ multiplex PCR, and TCRdb kept only the in-frame ones, dropping some. This table has roughly 160,000 clones, around 72% appearing once. This CDR3 region has 16 residues. Germline CDR1 and CDR2: SEHNR and FQNEAQ (reference sequence). Trimming cost V 5 bases and J 4 bases, with 20 bases left between them. The sequenced sample consisted of PBMCs. The chain couples TRBV7-9 to TRBJ1-2; D might be TRBD1 (5 bases). The sequence was collected from a female donor in good health and CMV-seronegative. The CDR3 sequence is CASSASGKRNIYGYTF. In nucleotides, the CDR3 is TGTGCCAGCAGCGCCTCAGGGAAAAGAAATATCTATGGCTACACCTTC. Filled out from reference TRBV7-9 and TRBJ1-2, the complete variable domain reads DTGVSQNPRHKITKRGQNVTFRCDPISEHNRLYWYRQTLGQGPEFLTYFQNEAQLEKSRLLSDRFSAERPKGSFSTLEIQRTEQGDSAMYLCASSASGKRNIYGYTFGSGTRLTVV.